The T cell receptor (beta chain) under discussion was sequenced for a study of T cell repertoires in cytomegalovirus infection (dated by TCRdb to between 2019 and 2020). Some background on the complete study: Peptide stimulations targeted recently identified HLA-C-restricted CMV epitopes, whose presentation resists viral immunomodulation, together with well-studied HLA-B-restricted epitopes. The HLA type of each donor mattered for the analysis, because public TCR beta signatures pointed to carriage of CMV infection along with the matching HLA type. The full study reports these points: Cumulative frequency of public TCR beta family members discriminated carriers of CMV infection plus the relevant HLA type in this cohort and an independent 352-donor cohort. The ex vivo response was dominated by HLA-C-restricted CMV-specific TCR beta clonotypes, which also provided the single most frequent clonotype in two of eight donors.

According to the study, the label for this sample's treatment or condition signals: in vitro stimulation with specific CMV peptide epitopes to enrich CMV-specific T cells. Remarks on this clonotype: The antigen it recognizes is unknown. No much larger clone is present one base from it, and per-base qualities are unavailable.

CDR1 and CDR2, per the germline V gene, are MDHEN and SYDVKM. There are 14 amino acids in the CDR3, from cysteine to phenylalanine inclusive. The read is trimmed to its CDR3 DNA, 42 bases read in frame from base 1. Between the V and J ends, shortened by 1 base and 4 bases respectively, the junction contains 10 bases. The reads were generated on an Illumina HiSeq 1500. The public reads were run again by TCRdb, first through fastp at Q25 and then through MiXCR, and only productive beta chains were kept. A single entry per CDR3 protein holds the most common genes and DNA from its merged rows. The sample data list around 360,000 distinct CDR3 sequences, and roughly 34% of these were observed just once. The biggest ten clones account for 13% of the sample.

In this chain, TRBV28 is recombined with TRBJ1-2; a tentative D match to TRBD1 spans 6 bases. The receptor's source is a human donor in good health (CMV status not recorded). Some clones in this sample may be carry-over from other donors' samples. The specimen comprised cultured PBMCs, sampled from culture after CMV antigen stimulation. The CDR3 protein sequence reads: CASSLSQGIYGYTF. The bases read TGTGCCAGCAGTTTATCACAGGGTATCTATGGCTACACCTTC.